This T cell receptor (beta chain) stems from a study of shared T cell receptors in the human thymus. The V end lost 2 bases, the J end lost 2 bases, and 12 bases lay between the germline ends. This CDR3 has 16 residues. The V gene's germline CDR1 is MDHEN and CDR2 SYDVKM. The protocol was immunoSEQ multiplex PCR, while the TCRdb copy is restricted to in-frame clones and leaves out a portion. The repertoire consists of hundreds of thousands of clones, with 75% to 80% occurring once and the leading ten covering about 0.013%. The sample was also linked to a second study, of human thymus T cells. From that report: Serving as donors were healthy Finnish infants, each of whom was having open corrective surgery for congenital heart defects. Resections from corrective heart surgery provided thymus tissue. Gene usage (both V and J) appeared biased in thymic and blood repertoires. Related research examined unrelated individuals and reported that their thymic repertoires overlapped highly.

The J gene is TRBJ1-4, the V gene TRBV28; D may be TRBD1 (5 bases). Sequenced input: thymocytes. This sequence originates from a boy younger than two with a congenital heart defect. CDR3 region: CASSLRGVRTNEKLFF. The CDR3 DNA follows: TGTGCCAGCAGTTTAAGGGGTGTCCGGACTAATGAAAAACTGTTTTTT.